This T cell receptor (beta chain) is from a study of metastatic and nonmetastatic thyroid tumors (dated by TCRdb to 2019 to 2021). General notes on the study: The researchers compared repertoires between peripheral blood samples and tumor or nodule tissue samples from patients with malignant or benign thyroid disease. Study-wide conclusions, independent of this receptor: In both blood and tumor samples, malignant tumors were reported to have significantly higher TCR beta diversity than benign nodules.

This clone counts as medium-sized (0.01 to 0.1%). Its antigen is unknown. Base qualities are missing; no much larger clone stands one base away. Library prep was done by PCR. Sequencer: Illumina HiSeq 4000. High-throughput sequencing was used to profile the TCR beta-chain CDR3 region of every patient. The study's own analysis went as follows. CDR3 differences across clinicopathological groups were used to build a classifier for discriminating distant-metastatic papillary thyroid cancer patients. The Shannon index was used to assess repertoire diversity, and the Morisita-Horn index was used to assess tumor-blood repertoire similarity. TCRdb reworked the public reads: Q25 trimming with fastp, MiXCR clone assembly, productive beta chains retained. TCRdb's processing, not the authors' own work, is the source of the V and J calls. In all, the sample holds some 12,000 clones, and 26% of those were seen once. The ten largest clones take up 9.8% of the sample.

No treatment had been received by any patient before thyroid surgery. Patient clinical samples collected from about 2012 to 2019 were retrospectively analysed using T-cell receptor beta sequencing. The V and J ends are trimmed by 5 bases and 8 bases, leaving 10 bases between them. The CDR3 covers 11 residues, taking in both the cysteine and the phenylalanine. The read is trimmed to its CDR3 DNA, 33 bases read in frame from base 1. CDR1 and CDR2, looked up from the germline V gene (reference sequence), are DFQATT and SNEGSKA. This sequence originates from a female donor with papillary thyroid cancer or a benign thyroid nodule (not recorded which). Some clones in this sample may be carry-over from other donors' samples. Sequencing used tumor tissue. Recombination connected TRBV20-1 to TRBJ2-1, and TRBD2 may be the D gene, going by 6 matching bases. The encoded CDR3 is CSAGRGHEQFF. The DNA reads as follows: TGCAGTGCTGGGCGGGGCCATGAGCAGTTCTTC.